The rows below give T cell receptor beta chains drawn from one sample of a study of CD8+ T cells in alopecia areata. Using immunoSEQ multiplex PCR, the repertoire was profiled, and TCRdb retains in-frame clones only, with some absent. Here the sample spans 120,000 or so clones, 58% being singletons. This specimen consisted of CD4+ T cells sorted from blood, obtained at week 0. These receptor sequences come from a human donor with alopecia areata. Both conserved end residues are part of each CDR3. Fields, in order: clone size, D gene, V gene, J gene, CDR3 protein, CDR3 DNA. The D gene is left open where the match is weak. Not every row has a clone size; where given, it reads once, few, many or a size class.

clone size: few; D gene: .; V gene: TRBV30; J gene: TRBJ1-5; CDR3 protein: CAWSTDPWGQPQHF; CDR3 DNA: TGTGCCTGGAGTACCGACCCTTGGGGTCAGCCCCAGCATTTT
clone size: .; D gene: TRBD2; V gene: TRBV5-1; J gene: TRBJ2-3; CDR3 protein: CASSRYDPRGRADTQYF; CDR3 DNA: TGCGCCAGCAGTCGATATGACCCTCGGGGGAGGGCAGATACGCAGTATTTT
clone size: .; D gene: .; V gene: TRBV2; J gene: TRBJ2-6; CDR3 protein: CASSEQGIDSGANVLTF; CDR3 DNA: TGTGCCAGCAGTGAGCAGGGTATAGACTCTGGGGCCAACGTCCTGACTTTC
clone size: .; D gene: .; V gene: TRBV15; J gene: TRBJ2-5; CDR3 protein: CATSRVLGTIQETQYF; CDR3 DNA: TGTGCCACCAGCAGAGTATTAGGGACGATCCAAGAGACCCAGTACTTC
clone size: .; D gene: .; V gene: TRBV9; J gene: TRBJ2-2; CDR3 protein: CASSVIAELSGELFF; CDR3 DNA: TGTGCCAGCAGCGTTATAGCGGAACTCTCTGGGGAGCTGTTTTTT
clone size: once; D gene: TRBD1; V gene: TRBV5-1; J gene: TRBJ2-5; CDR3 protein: CASSSGTGGQETQYF; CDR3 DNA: TGCGCCAGCAGCTCGGGGACAGGGGGACAAGAGACCCAGTACTTC
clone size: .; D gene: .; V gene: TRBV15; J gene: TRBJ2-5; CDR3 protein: CATSRLAGETQYF; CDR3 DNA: TGTGCCACCAGCAGACTGGCCGGGGAGACCCAGTACTTC
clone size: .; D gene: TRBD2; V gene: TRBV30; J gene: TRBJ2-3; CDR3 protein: CAWKWASGRADTQYF; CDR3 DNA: TGTGCCTGGAAGTGGGCTAGCGGGAGGGCCGATACGCAGTATTTT
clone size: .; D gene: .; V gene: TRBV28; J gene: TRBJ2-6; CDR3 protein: CASSLVPPFSGANVLTF; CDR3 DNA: TGTGCCAGCAGTTTAGTCCCACCCTTCTCTGGGGCCAACGTCCTGACTTTC
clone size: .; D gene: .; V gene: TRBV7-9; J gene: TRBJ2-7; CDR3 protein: CASSLFSGVTNEQYF; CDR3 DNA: TGTGCCAGCAGCTTATTCTCGGGGGTCACTAACGAGCAGTACTTC